This record concerns one T cell receptor (beta chain) sequence. This sample is drawn from a study of T-cell reconstitution after alpha-beta-depleted transplantation in children. For TCRbeta, the library was prepared with unique molecular identifiers. Using its own MiXCR run on the PCR reads, TCRdb lists one record per CDR3 protein. The sample carries about 500,000 distinct CDR3 sequences, 30% to 35% recorded once. The trim removed 4 bases at V and 1 base at J, leaving 13 bases unmatched. Germline assignment: CDR1 SGHAT and CDR2 FQDESV (reference sequence). This CDR3 has 19 residues. The gene calls are TRBV11-1 and TRBJ2-4, with 10 bases fitting TRBD1. The sample in question was PBMCs from the stem cell graft donor, obtained from the stem cell graft. This clonotype was obtained from a human donor who donated a stem cell graft to a child with aplastic anemia. CDR3 protein: CASSSGGQGFLEAKNIQYF. The DNA of the CDR3 is TGTGCCAGCAGCTCGGGGGGACAGGGGTTTTTGGAGGCCAAAAACATTCAGTACTTC.